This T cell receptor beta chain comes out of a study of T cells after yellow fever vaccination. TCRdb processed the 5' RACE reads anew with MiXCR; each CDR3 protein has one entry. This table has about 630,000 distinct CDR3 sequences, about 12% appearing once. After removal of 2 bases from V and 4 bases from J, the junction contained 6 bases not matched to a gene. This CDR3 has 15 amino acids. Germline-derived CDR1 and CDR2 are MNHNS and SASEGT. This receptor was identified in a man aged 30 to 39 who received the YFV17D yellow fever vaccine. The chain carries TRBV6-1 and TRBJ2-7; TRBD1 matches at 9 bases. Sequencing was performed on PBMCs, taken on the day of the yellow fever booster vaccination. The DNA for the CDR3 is TGTGCCAGCAGTGAAATAGGGACAGGGAGGTACGAGCAGTACTTC. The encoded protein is CASSEIGTGRYEQYF.